This TCR beta chain was recovered during a study of neurological immune-mediated disorders. Study-level points and caveats: With the multiple sclerosis repertoire cluster, neither clinical nor MRI features showed any association. No CDR3 amino acid sequences were shared by expanded clones across subjects, suggesting private repertoires in all groups.

This clonotype was observed many times. What it binds is not known. Synthesis of cDNA was carried out by template-switch 5'RACE. The reaction used 10-nucleotide random UMIs. One entry per CDR3 protein results from TCRdb running MiXCR on the 5' RACE reads. The table includes 66,000 or so distinct CDR3 sequences, roughly 4.8% detected once. 2 million PBMCs stored at -80 C were the source of the unsorted libraries. V lost 3 bases, J lost 7 bases, and 3 bases stayed unmatched. Germline V lookup: CDR1 SEHNR, CDR2 FQNEAQ (reference sequence). The CDR3 runs 14 residues. Sequencing input: PBMCs. This receptor was identified in a young man with multiple sclerosis. The chain links TRBV7-9 to TRBJ2-1; 10 nucleotides align to TRBD1. CDR3 sequence: CASSLGTGENEQFF. The DNA for the CDR3 is TGTGCCAGCAGCTTGGGGACAGGGGAGAATGAGCAGTTCTTC.